This record concerns one T cell receptor (beta chain) sequence. Its antigen specificity is not known. Base qualities are not at hand, and no much larger clone is one base apart. In the same sample, other DNA sequences code for this CDR3. The cohort consisted of some 730 healthy bone marrow donors. At the time of sampling, all cohort members were nominally healthy, though unrecorded immune exposures were likely present. The donor tested CMV seronegative and was one of the 352 seronegative cohort members. A peripheral blood sample was collected from each donor, and TCR beta sequencing was performed on peripheral blood mononuclear cells. Genomic DNA was extracted from the blood cell samples with the Qiagen DNeasy Blood Extraction Kit. Here V drops 1 base and J drops 0 bases, and the junction holds 1 base not matched to any gene. CDR1 and CDR2 are read off the germline V gene (reference sequence) as LNHNV and YYDKDF. The CDR3 spans 16 residues, from the cysteine through the phenylalanine. The sequence is cut down to CDR3 DNA, 48 bases in frame from base 1.

This specimen belongs to a study of cytomegalovirus exposure and HLA in healthy donors (dated by TCRdb to the late 2010s). For the wider study: According to an earlier analysis of 450 to 650 of the donors, about 179 million T cells yielded 120 million or so unique TCR beta sequences and about 300 Gb of sequence data. An early release that covered fewer than 750 HLA-typed donors contained approximately 300 gigabases of sequencing data and approximately 85 million unique TCR sequences. Of the approximately 400 genotyped donors, around 81% fell in the genetic ancestry cluster associated with self-reported Caucasian donors. The study was designed to test whether signatures of past pathogen exposure could be identified by cataloging public T cell receptors. The T cell repertoires of about 700 subjects were profiled by immunosequencing and related to cytomegalovirus serostatus. In addition to the first cohort of approximately 650 subjects, a separate validation cohort of 120 different subjects was used. The study combined high-throughput TCR immunosequencing, statistical association of individual TCRs with disease status, and machine learning to predict cytomegalovirus infection status. A later analysis re-analyzed previously published TCR beta repertoires from approximately 670 donors and added high-resolution HLA genotyping to study TCR occurrence patterns. In the later analysis, no new phenotypic data were used to find candidate immune exposures; instead, reliance was placed on TCR beta sequences and their occurrence across donors. To decide whether each TCR beta V gene segment behaved as functional or pseudogenic, an earlier analysis of some 600 of the donors relied on high-throughput TCR beta sequencing. Donor age, sex, ethnicity and CMV serostatus were collected together with the repertoire data. Genome-wide SNP genotypes for about 60% of the roughly 700 donors were used in a later genetic analysis, which treated that subset as a discovery cohort. All discovery cohort repertoires had been generated using a single sequencing platform. Class I and class II HLA loci were covered by the typing at four-digit resolution. Typing coverage differed by locus: A, B, C, DRB1 and DQB1 were typed in roughly 620-630 donors, DQA1 in about 500, DPA1 in around 600, and DPB1 in 400 to 490. Five DR-DQ haplotypes were treated as single units for association and clustering because of strong linkage in the cohort. Among around 400 genotyped donors of the cohort, an average of approximately 240,000 unique TCR beta nucleotide sequences was sequenced per donor, of which about 20% were non-productive.

The investigation overall reported the following: The only immune exposure information available for the cohort was CMV serostatus. The classifier was reported to diagnose cytomegalovirus status with high specificity and sensitivity in both the original cohort and the validation cohort. The authors suggested that the approach could potentially be generalized to other disease states and immunological phenotypes. An earlier analysis of 450 to 750 of the donors showed that most TCR beta V segments appeared in productive rearrangements either about 90% or about 30% of the time, which broadly matched IMGT annotations. Some IMGT-functional V segments, including TRBV6-2 and TRBV6-3, could not be told apart with the 87-base-pair reads, so those segments were excluded. Across donors, most TCR sequences were observed very rarely, whereas some public TCRs were present in many individuals. A further reported finding was that TCR beta sequences accurately predicted the HLA-A and HLA-B alleles for most subjects in the first cohort. The presence/absence analyses assumed that sequencing depth was roughly uniform across donors, and that assumption may not be true. The cohort was sequenced for TCR beta chains only, and without alpha or paired-chain data the features that could be detected were limited. A group of highly shared sequence variants was considered likely to be a technical artifact of the sequencing pipeline. Because counts were too low, seventeen rarely observed V segments, including chromosome 9 orphons, were excluded from the earlier analysis of a few hundred of the donors. Compared with the 666-donor mean, donors in an Asian-associated ancestry cluster had fewer N-insertions in productive TCRs, according to a later genetic analysis. In a later analysis, HLA-associated TCR beta chains were found to be more clonally expanded and to have lower generation probabilities than equally common non-associated chains. V-gene and J-gene trimming of TCR beta chains was associated with a missense DCLRE1C variant in a later genetic analysis, and the association was replicated in an independent cohort. In a later analysis, TCR association rates were found to vary across HLA loci, with the most associated TCRs seen for DRB1 alleles and the fewest for HLA-C alleles. A few of the identified cytomegalovirus-associated TCR beta chains were confirmed in vitro to be specific for cytomegalovirus antigens. HLA typing was unavailable for some donors at each locus, so association tests used only the typed subset. In a later analysis, several top co-occurrence clusters were reported to appear linked to parvovirus B19, influenza, CMV and Epstein-Barr virus. The study gave a list of about 160 TCR beta chains associated with cytomegalovirus. Correlated functional status among segregating V segments might reflect linkage disequilibrium, but an unknown experimental factor could not be ruled out. In a later analysis, most CMV-associated TCR beta chains were found to appear HLA-restricted, with HLA associations seemingly driven largely by CMV exposure. In a later analysis, more than 15,000 TCR beta sequences were associated with specific HLA alleles at a false discovery rate of 0.05. When HLA alleles, especially DR and DQ, strongly co-occurred, TCR associations were difficult to assign to individual alleles.

The protocol used for the library was the immunoSEQ multiplex PCR assay. A mixture of 60 forward primers for TCR Vbeta segments and 13 reverse primers for TCR Jbeta segments was used in the multiplex PCR. The CDR3 region of rearranged TCR beta genes was amplified from genomic DNA with a multiplex PCR assay. The amplified TCR beta libraries were sequenced on the Illumina HiSeq System as 87-base-pair reads. The study's own analysis went as follows. A later analysis tallied roughly 76 million unique TCR beta chains across the 700 or so repertoires, and roughly 11 million of those chains were shared by two or more donors. To remove PCR and sequencing errors, raw reads were error-corrected and collapsed into unique sequences using a nearest-neighbor algorithm that merged closely related sequences. Alignment of CDR3 sequences to IMGT reference sequences was used to assign V, D and J gene segments. For a sequence to be retained, a match of at least six nucleotides to both a V gene segment and a J gene segment was required. Rearrangements were called productive when the CDR3 lacked stop codons and stayed in frame with V and J; all others were non-productive. CDR3 was defined by IMGT convention, running from the second conserved V-encoded cysteine to the conserved J-encoded phenylalanine. The earlier analysis of fewer than 750 of the donors excluded sequences that lacked an unambiguous match to a single V gene segment. In an earlier analysis of some 590 of the donors, a V segment was called functional when productive rearrangements were above 56.7%, and segregating when the standard deviation between donors exceeded 5%. A statistical classification framework was built to diagnose cytomegalovirus status from the catalog of TCR beta chain sequences. V and J gene assignment, in a later analysis, came from comparing TCR nucleotide sequences with IMGT/GENE-DB human TR gene sequences. The TCRdist pipeline was used in a later analysis to assign CDR3 sequences and most-parsimonious VDJ recombination scenarios. In a later analysis, every TCR beta chain was defined by the combination of its CDR3 amino acid sequence and its V-gene family, and reads without a unique V-gene family were dropped. In a later analysis, 500 to 700 highly shared, low-generation-probability nucleotide sequences were removed to address suspected cross-contamination and a sequencing artifact. In a later analysis, a clonal expansion index for each public chain was calculated from normalized within-repertoire ranks of inferred template counts. A later analysis computed generation probabilities with a VDJ recombination model fitted to out-of-frame rearrangements, and checked the results against IGoR. Hypergeometric tests were used in a later analysis to score TCR-TCR, TCR-HLA and TCR-CMV co-occurrence, with a repertoire-size bias correction applied to the TCR pairs. In a later analysis, false discovery rates were estimated by permuting HLA or CMV assignments 20 times. In a later analysis, co-occurring TCRs were grouped with DBSCAN, and TCRdist sequence similarity was added when clustering was performed within HLA-allele-positive subsets. For co-occurrence clustering, repertoires with fewer than 30,000 or more than 120,000 public chains were excluded, along with 5 or 6 repertoires with anomalous nucleotide sharing. TCRdb retrieved this table from immuneACCESS and kept in-frame rearrangements only. Not all clones are present; in checked studies, unresolved V genes account for under half, and no reason is known for the remainder. The V and J calls and clone size come from that table; D and trimming were worked out from the DNA. The sample contains 75,000 to 90,000 clones, 60% to 85% of them found a single time. 4.5% of the sample is taken by the ten largest.

Sequencing used PBMCs. Recombination joined TRBV15 with TRBJ2-3; 10 bases in the middle match TRBD2. The source is a man aged 40-55 years in good health and CMV-seronegative. The CDR3 is CATSRGTSGSTDTQYF. The DNA sequence is TGTGCCACCAGCAGAGGGACTAGCGGTAGCACAGATACGCAGTATTTT.